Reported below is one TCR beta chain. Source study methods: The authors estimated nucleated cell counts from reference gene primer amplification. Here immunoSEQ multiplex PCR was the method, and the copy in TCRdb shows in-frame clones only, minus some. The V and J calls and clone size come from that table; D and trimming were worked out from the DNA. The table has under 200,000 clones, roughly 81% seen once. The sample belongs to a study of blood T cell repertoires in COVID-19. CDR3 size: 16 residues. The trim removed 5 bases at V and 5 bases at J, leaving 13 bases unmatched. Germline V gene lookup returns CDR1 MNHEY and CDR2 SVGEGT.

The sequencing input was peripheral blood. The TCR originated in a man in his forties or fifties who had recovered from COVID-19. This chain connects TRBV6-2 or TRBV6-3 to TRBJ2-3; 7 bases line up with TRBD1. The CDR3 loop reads CASSHQQGMVIDTQYF. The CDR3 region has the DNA TGTGCCAGCAGTCACCAACAGGGGATGGTTATAGATACGCAGTATTTT.